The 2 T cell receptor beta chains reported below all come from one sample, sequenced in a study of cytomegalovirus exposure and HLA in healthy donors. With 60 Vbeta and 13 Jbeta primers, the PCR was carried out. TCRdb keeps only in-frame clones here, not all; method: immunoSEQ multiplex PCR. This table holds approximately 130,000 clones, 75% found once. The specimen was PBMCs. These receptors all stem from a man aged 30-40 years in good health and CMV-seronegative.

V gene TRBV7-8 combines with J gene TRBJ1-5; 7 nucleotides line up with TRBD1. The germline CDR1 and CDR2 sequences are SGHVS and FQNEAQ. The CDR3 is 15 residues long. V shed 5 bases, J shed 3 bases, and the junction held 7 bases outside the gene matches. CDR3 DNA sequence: TGTGCCAGCAGCACACAGGGACAGAACAATCAGCCCCAGCATTTT. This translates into CASSTQGQNNQPQHF. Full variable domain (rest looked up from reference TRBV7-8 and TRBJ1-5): GAGVSQSPRYKVAKRGQDVALRCDPISGHVSLFWYQQALGQGPEFLTYFQNEAQLDKSGLPSDRFFAERPEGSVSTLKIQRTQQEDSAVYLCASSTQGQNNQPQHFGDGTRLSIL.

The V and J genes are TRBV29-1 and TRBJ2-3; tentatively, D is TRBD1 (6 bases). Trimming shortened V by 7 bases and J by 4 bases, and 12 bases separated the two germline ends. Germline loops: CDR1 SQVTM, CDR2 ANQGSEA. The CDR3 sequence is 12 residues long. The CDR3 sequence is CSAPTGSDTQYF. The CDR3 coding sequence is TGCAGCGCCCCAACAGGGTCAGATACGCAGTATTTT.